This passage covers 31 T cell receptor beta chains from one sample sequenced in a study of T cell responses to AZD1222 COVID-19 vaccine. The repertoire was sequenced with immunoSEQ multiplex PCR; TCRdb's copy has only in-frame clones and lacks some. The sample lists nearly 110,000 clones; approximately 90% were seen once. The sample consisted of peripheral blood, taken 28 days after the second AZD1222 dose. The receptors derive from an adult who received the AZD1222 COVID-19 vaccine.

This chain connects TRBV6-2 or TRBV6-3 to TRBJ2-1; 8 nucleotides agree with TRBD2. The germline V gene encodes CDR1 MNHEY and CDR2 SVGEGT. This CDR3 contains 15 residues. Losses at the gene ends were 6 bases for V and 6 bases for J; bases not matched to a gene: 10. CDR3: CASSSGTRSPNEQFF. In nucleotides, the CDR3 is TGTGCCAGCAGCTCCGGGACTAGATCCCCCAATGAGCAGTTCTTC.

The V and J genes are TRBV28 and TRBJ1-1; D not certain. This CDR3 is built from 14 residues. V was pared by 6 bases and J by 4 bases, with 15 bases between. Germline values: CDR1 MDHEN, CDR2 SYDVKM. CDR3 DNA sequence: TGTGCCAGCAGCCCGATCCTCCGGGGCACTGAAGCTTTCTTT. Translating gives CASSPILRGTEAFF.

This chain joins TRBV5-5 and TRBJ1-1, with D maybe TRBD1 (5 bases). The germline V gene encodes CDR1 SGHKS and CDR2 YYEKEE (reference sequence). The V end lost 0 bases, the J end lost 8 bases, and 11 bases lay between the germline ends. The CDR3 covers 13 residues. DNA of the CDR3: TGTGCCAGCAGCTTGGACACAGGACGCGAAGCTTTCTTT. This sequence encodes CASSLDTGREAFF.

The chain joins TRBV3-1 (or the pseudogene TRBV3-2) to TRBJ1-3, with a tentative D call TRBD1 (5 bases). The CDR3 consists of 17 residues. V was cut by 0 bases and J by 4 bases, with 16 bases left in between. CDR1 and CDR2 from the germline V gene are LGHDT and YNNKEL (reference sequence). CDR3 sequence: CASSQDKSGLEGNTIYF. The CDR3 DNA reads as TGTGCCAGCAGCCAAGATAAATCAGGGTTGGAAGGAAACACCATATATTTT.

This chain connects TRBV7-2 to TRBJ1-6; possibly TRBD1 for D (6 bases). The CDR3 is 15 amino acids. Per germline, CDR1 SGHTA and CDR2 FQGNSA. V was trimmed by 0 bases and J by 12 bases, leaving 15 bases between them. The CDR3 protein is CASSLAAGVRGPLHF. Here the CDR3 DNA reads TGTGCCAGCAGCTTAGCGGCAGGGGTTAGAGGACCCCTCCACTTT.

CDR3 amino acids: CASSHGRQSSGNTIYF. Here the CDR3 DNA reads TGCGCCAGCAGCCATGGACGCCAGAGCTCTGGAAACACCATATATTTT. The chain joins TRBV4-3 to TRBJ1-3, with D uncertain. Germline values: CDR1 LGHNA, CDR2 YSLEER. V was shortened by 3 bases and J by 0 bases, with 12 bases between the two germline ends. The CDR3 spans 16 residues.

The V call is TRBV15, the J call TRBJ1-4; D perhaps matches TRBD1 (5 bases). Germline CDR1 reads LNHNV; CDR2 reads YYDKDF (reference sequence). V was cut by 2 bases and J by 6 bases, with 19 bases left in between. This CDR3 comprises 17 residues. In nucleotides, the CDR3 is TGTGCCACCAGCAGACGGCCAGGGCTCCCGAAGGATGAAAAACTGTTTTTT. Translated: CATSRRPGLPKDEKLFF.

The chain joins TRBV28 to TRBJ1-3; weak D call: TRBD1 (6 bases). Germline assignment: CDR1 MDHEN and CDR2 SYDVKM. This CDR3 has 16 residues. V was trimmed by 5 bases and J by 0 bases, leaving 14 bases between them. CDR3 loop: CASSRVDSYSGNTIYF. For the CDR3, the DNA is TGTGCCAGCAGTCGAGTGGACAGTTACTCTGGAAACACCATATATTTT. The variable domain in full, completed from reference TRBV28 and TRBJ1-3, reads DVKVTQSSRYLVKRTGEKVFLECVQDMDHENMFWYRQDPGLGLRLIYFSYDVKMKEKGDIPEGYSVSREKKERFSLILESASTNQTSMYLCASSRVDSYSGNTIYFGEGSWLTVV.

The gene calls are TRBV5-1 and TRBJ1-1; TRBD1 matches 7 bases. V lost 4 bases, J lost 1 base, and 4 bases stayed unmatched. Germline V gene data show CDR1 as SGHRS and CDR2 as YFSETQ. There are 14 residues in the CDR3. The CDR3: CASSTRQGNTEAFF. CDR3 coding DNA: TGCGCCAGCAGCACCCGACAGGGGAACACTGAAGCTTTCTTT.

The chain links TRBV4-2 to TRBJ1-3, with 9 bases identical to TRBD1. Germline V gives CDR1 LGHNA, CDR2 YNFKEQ. The length of the CDR3 is 14 residues. After removal of 1 base from V and 9 bases from J, the junction contained 4 bases not matched to a gene. The CDR3, as DNA: TGTGCCAGCAGCCAAGGGGGACAGGGCCCCACCATATATTTT. As protein: CASSQGGQGPTIYF.

The rearrangement joins TRBV27 to TRBJ1-6; possibly TRBD1 for D (5 bases). Germline CDR1 MNHEY, CDR2 SMNVEV (reference sequence). This CDR3 is 13 amino acids long. V was clipped by 4 bases and J by 4 bases, with 5 bases between them. CDR3 amino acids: CASSWGYNSPLHF. CDR3 nucleotide sequence: TGTGCCAGCAGTTGGGGGTATAATTCACCCCTCCACTTT.

The genes are TRBV18 and TRBJ2-7; TRBD2 matches at 10 bases. The CDR3 contains 14 residues. With 3 bases clipped from V and 2 bases from J, the junction kept 1 base outside the gene matches. Per the germline V gene, CDR1 is KGHSH and CDR2 is LQKENI. CDR3 in amino acids: CASSPTSGAYEQYF. The CDR3 DNA reads as TGTGCCAGCTCACCCACTAGCGGGGCCTACGAGCAGTACTTC. The variable domain in full, completed from reference TRBV18 and TRBJ2-7, reads NAGVMQNPRHLVRRRGQEARLRCSPMKGHSHVYWYRQLPEEGLKFMVYLQKENIIDESGMPKERFSAEFPKEGPSILRIQQVVRGDSAAYFCASSPTSGAYEQYFGPGTRLTVT.

This sequence joins TRBV6-6 and TRBJ2-7, with D hard to call. Looked up from germline, CDR1 is MNHNY and CDR2 is SVGAGI (reference sequence). The CDR3 runs 11 residues. V was clipped by 0 bases and J by 5 bases, with 2 bases between them. The CDR3 DNA follows: TGTGCCAGCAGTTACTCTCACGAGCAGTACTTC. This translates into CASSYSHEQYF.

This chain joins TRBV5-1 and TRBJ2-5; a weak D match, TRBD1 (6 bases). V dropped 0 bases and J dropped 3 bases, with 9 bases sitting between them. The CDR3 has 14 residues. Germline V gives CDR1 SGHRS, CDR2 YFSETQ. Written as DNA, the CDR3 is TGCGCCAGCAGCTTGGGGACAGCAAAAGAGACCCAGTACTTC. Its protein is CASSLGTAKETQYF.

The table lists this clone with a few counts. The genes are TRBV6-1 and TRBJ2-7; a weak D match, TRBD1 (6 bases). The length of the CDR3 is 14 residues. V was trimmed by 1 base and J by 3 bases, leaving 10 bases between them. CDR1 is MNHNS and CDR2 is SASEGT in the germline V gene. The CDR3 coding sequence is TGTGCCAGCAGTGAAGGACAGGAGCACTACGAGCAGTACTTC. Its protein is CASSEGQEHYEQYF.

The chain combines TRBV5-1 with TRBJ2-1; 10 positions match TRBD2. CDR1 SGHRS and CDR2 YFSETQ come from the germline V gene. The CDR3 is made up of 16 amino acids. The junction had 13 bases not matched to a gene; V was cut back by 5 bases and J by 8 bases. The CDR3 DNA sequence: TGCGCCAGCAGTCAACCGAGCGGGGGGGACGGCGATGAGCAGTTCTTC. Its protein product is CASSQPSGGDGDEQFF.

The genes are TRBV27 and TRBJ2-1, with TRBD1 matching 10 bases. J was trimmed by 4 bases and V by 4 bases; bases with no gene match: 1. The CDR3 runs 14 residues. The germline gives CDR1 MNHEY, CDR2 SMNVEV (reference sequence). In DNA, the CDR3 is TGTGCCAGCAGTTCGGGACAGGGGTACAATGAGCAGTTCTTC. This sequence encodes CASSSGQGYNEQFF.

This chain connects TRBV5-1 to TRBJ1-4; D gene unclear. This CDR3 contains 16 residues. With 0 bases removed from V and 0 bases from J, the gap between germline ends came to 9 bases. Germline loops: CDR1 SGHRS, CDR2 YFSETQ. The CDR3 DNA is TGCGCCAGCAGCTTGGCGGAGGGTGCAACTAATGAAAAACTGTTTTTT. Translating it yields CASSLAEGATNEKLFF.

The V and J genes are TRBV5-4 and TRBJ2-1; the match to TRBD1 covers 7 bases. Germline V gene lookup returns CDR1 SGHNT and CDR2 YYREEE (reference sequence). V gave up 1 base and J gave up 3 bases; unmatched junction bases: 10. The CDR3 has 17 residues. Here the CDR3 reads CASSLKAGGNDYNEQFF. The CDR3 nucleotides read TGTGCCAGCAGCTTGAAGGCAGGGGGTAACGACTACAATGAGCAGTTCTTC.

The V call is TRBV7-8, the J call TRBJ2-7; 12 bases match TRBD2. The CDR3 spans 16 residues. Germline CDR1 reads SGHVS; CDR2 reads FQNEAQ. The trim removed 5 bases at V and 0 bases at J, leaving 5 bases unmatched. The CDR3 coding sequence is TGTGCCAGCAGCCTTAGGACTAGCGGGACCTCCTACGAGCAGTACTTC. This sequence encodes CASSLRTSGTSYEQYF. Full variable domain (missing parts from reference TRBV7-8 and TRBJ2-7): GAGVSQSPRYKVAKRGQDVALRCDPISGHVSLFWYQQALGQGPEFLTYFQNEAQLDKSGLPSDRFFAERPEGSVSTLKIQRTQQEDSAVYLCASSLRTSGTSYEQYFGPGTRLTVT.

This chain connects TRBV10-2 to TRBJ1-6; D is unresolved. The germline V gene has CDR1 WSHSY and CDR2 SAAADI. Trimming stripped 6 bases from V and 4 bases from J, with 13 bases between. This CDR3 spans 15 amino acids. CDR3 in amino acids: CASRDEKEYNSPLHF. The DNA for the CDR3 is TGCGCCAGCAGGGACGAGAAAGAATATAATTCACCCCTCCACTTT.

V gene TRBV9 combines with J gene TRBJ2-3, with D possibly matching TRBD1 (6 bases). This CDR3 is 15 amino acids long. CDR1 is SGDLS, CDR2 YYNGEE, per germline. V was clipped by 0 bases and J by 0 bases, with 8 bases between them. This CDR3 reads CASSVGQASTDTQYF. The CDR3 DNA reads TGTGCCAGCAGCGTAGGACAGGCAAGCACAGATACGCAGTATTTT.

The V and J genes are TRBV14 and TRBJ1-2; unclear D gene. CDR1 and CDR2 (germline): SGHDN, FVKESK. This CDR3 has 14 amino acids. V gave up 1 base and J gave up 1 base, with 7 bases separating them. CDR3 DNA sequence: TGTGCCAGCAGCCAAGCCCCTTATAACTATGGCTACACCTTC. This encodes CASSQAPYNYGYTF.

The rearrangement links TRBV28 to TRBJ2-1, with 11 bases identical to TRBD2. The CDR3 is 15 amino acids. Per the germline V gene, CDR1 is MDHEN and CDR2 is SYDVKM. The V gene end was trimmed by 4 bases and the J gene end by 10 bases; junction bases not matched to a gene: 9. CDR3 sequence: CASSSLAGGFREQFF. The DNA for the CDR3 is TGTGCCAGCAGTTCCCTAGCGGGGGGTTTTAGGGAGCAGTTCTTC.

This clone was recorded only once. The chain is built from TRBV19 and TRBJ1-6; 10 nucleotides agree with TRBD1. The germline V gene has CDR1 LNHDA and CDR2 SQIVND (reference sequence). V lost 3 bases, J lost 6 bases, and 2 bases stayed unmatched. CDR3 size: 15 residues. The CDR3 DNA sequence: TGTGCCAGTAGTATGGGGACAGGGGTTAATTCACCCCTCCACTTT. This codes for CASSMGTGVNSPLHF.

This chain connects TRBV5-6 to TRBJ1-5, with D perhaps matching TRBD1 (5 bases). V was pared by 3 bases and J by 6 bases, with 19 bases between. Germline assignment: CDR1 SGHDT and CDR2 YYEEEE. The CDR3 covers 16 residues. The CDR3 sequence is CASSSWGLGGVQPQHF. The CDR3 nucleotides are TGTGCCAGCAGCTCCTGGGGTTTGGGGGGAGTTCAGCCCCAGCATTTT.

The chain links TRBV6-5 to TRBJ1-5, with TRBD1 matching over 8 bases. CDR1 MNHEY and CDR2 SVGAGI come from the germline V gene. CDR3 size: 13 residues. V trimming: 9 bases; J trimming: 2 bases; junction bases outside the gene matches: 3. CDR3 amino acids: CASDRGGNQPQHF. The CDR3 DNA is TGTGCCAGTGACAGGGGAGGCAATCAGCCCCAGCATTTT.

V usage is TRBV2 and J usage is TRBJ1-5; unclear D gene. Germline V gene sequence: CDR1 SNHLY, CDR2 FYNNEI. CDR3 length: 14 amino acids. Trimming cost V 2 bases and J 4 bases, with 9 bases left between them. CDR3 in amino acids: CASSESGFNQPQHF. CDR3 coding DNA: TGTGCCAGCAGTGAATCGGGGTTTAATCAGCCCCAGCATTTT. Supplemented by reference TRBV2 and TRBJ1-5, the full variable domain reads EPEVTQTPSHQVTQMGQEVILRCVPISNHLYFYWYRQILGQKVEFLVSFYNNEISEKSEIFDDQFSVERPDGSNFTLKIRSTKLEDSAMYFCASSESGFNQPQHFGDGTRLSIL.

The chain joins TRBV28 to TRBJ2-5, with a tentative D call TRBD2 (6 bases). This CDR3 is built from 13 residues. Trimming pared 4 bases from V and 1 base from J, leaving 7 bases between. CDR1 and CDR2 (germline): MDHEN, SYDVKM. The CDR3 coding sequence is TGTGCCAGCAGTTCCGGGAGCCAAGAGACCCAGTACTTC. Encoded protein: CASSSGSQETQYF.

The chain has TRBV7-2 and TRBJ1-3; D gene unclear. The V end was cut by 3 bases, the J end by 4 bases, with 25 bases between. CDR3 length: 19 residues. In germline, CDR1 is SGHTA, CDR2 FQGNSA. CDR3 protein: CASSFKAARLQERGNTIYF. CDR3 nucleotide sequence: TGTGCCAGCAGCTTCAAAGCTGCTAGACTTCAGGAGAGGGGAAACACCATATATTTT.

The chain links TRBV27 to TRBJ2-4; TRBD2 matches 9 bases. There are 14 residues in the CDR3. CDR1 and CDR2 from the germline V gene are MNHEY and SMNVEV (reference sequence). The J segment lost 6 bases and the V segment lost 2 bases, leaving 2 bases of the junction unmatched. The chain's CDR3 is CASSLLAGPNIQYF. The CDR3 coding sequence is TGTGCCAGCAGTTTACTAGCGGGACCAAACATTCAGTACTTC.